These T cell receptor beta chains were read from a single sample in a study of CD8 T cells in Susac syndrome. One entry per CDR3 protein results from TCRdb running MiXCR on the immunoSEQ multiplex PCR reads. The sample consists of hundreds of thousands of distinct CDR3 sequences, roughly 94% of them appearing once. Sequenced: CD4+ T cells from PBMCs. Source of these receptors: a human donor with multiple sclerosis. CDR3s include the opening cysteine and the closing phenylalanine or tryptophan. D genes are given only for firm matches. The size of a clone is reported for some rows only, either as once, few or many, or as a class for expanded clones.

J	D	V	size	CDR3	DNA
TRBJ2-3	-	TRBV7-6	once	CASSLSHYTDTQYF	TGTGCCAGCAGCTTAAGTCATTACACAGATACGCAGTATTTT
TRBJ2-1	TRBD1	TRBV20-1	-	CSARRGDRGYNEQFF	TGCAGTGCCCGGAGAGGGGACAGGGGTTACAATGAGCAGTTCTTC
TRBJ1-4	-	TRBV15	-	CATSPRRGTNEKLFF	TGTGCCACCAGCCCGAGACGGGGAACTAATGAAAAACTGTTTTTT
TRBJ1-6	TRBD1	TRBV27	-	CASSIGQGWTPLHF	TGTGCCAGCAGTATCGGACAGGGGTGGACACCCCTCCACTTT
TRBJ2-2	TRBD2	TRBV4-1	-	CASSQTSGYTGELFF	TGCGCCAGCAGCCAAACTAGCGGTTACACCGGGGAGCTGTTTTTT
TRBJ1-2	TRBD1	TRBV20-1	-	CSARVPGTGEDGYTF	TGCAGTGCTAGAGTACCAGGGACAGGGGAGGATGGCTACACCTTC
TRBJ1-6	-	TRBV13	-	CASSLESRNPHNSPLHF	TGTGCCAGCAGCTTAGAATCCCGAAATCCCCATAATTCACCCCTCCACTTT
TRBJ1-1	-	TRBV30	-	CAWSVRGTNTEAFF	TGTGCCTGGAGTGTGAGGGGTACGAACACTGAAGCTTTCTTT
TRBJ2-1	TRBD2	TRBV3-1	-	CASSPWTSRNEQFF	TGTGCCAGCAGCCCATGGACTAGTCGCAATGAGCAGTTCTTC
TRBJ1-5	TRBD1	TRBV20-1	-	CSASRQGGNQPQHF	TGCAGTGCTAGCCGACAGGGGGGCAATCAGCCCCAGCATTTT
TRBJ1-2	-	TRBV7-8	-	CASSLGASNYGYTF	TGTGCCAGCAGCTTAGGAGCATCTAACTATGGCTACACCTTC
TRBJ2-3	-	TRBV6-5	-	CASSRRPTDTQYF	TGTGCCAGCAGCCGACGCCCCACAGATACGCAGTATTTT
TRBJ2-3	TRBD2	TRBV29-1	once	CSSRAGAQYF	TGCAGCTCCCGGGCGGGGGCGCAGTATTTT
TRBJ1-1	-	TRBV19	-	CASSIPPGMNTEAFF	TGTGCCAGTAGTATCCCGCCGGGCATGAACACTGAAGCTTTCTTT
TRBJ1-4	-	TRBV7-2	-	CASSLAGFPNEKLFF	TGTGCCAGCAGCTTAGCAGGGTTTCCTAATGAAAAACTGTTTTTT
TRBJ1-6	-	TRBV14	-	CASSQVTGDSPLHF	TGTGCCAGCAGCCAAGTAACGGGCGATTCACCCCTCCACTTT
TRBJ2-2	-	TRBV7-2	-	CASSPSAVRTNTGELFF	TGTGCCAGCAGCCCTTCTGCGGTCCGGACGAACACCGGGGAGCTGTTTTTT